These 10 T cell receptor beta chains originate from one sample sequenced in a study of blood T cell repertoires in COVID-19. Libraries were prepared by immunoSEQ multiplex PCR; TCRdb keeps only in-frame clonotypes and omits some of them. Here the sample spans around 80,000 clones, about 80% being singletons. The sample taken for sequencing was peripheral blood. The receptors here all came from an older man with acute or convalescent COVID-19.

The rearrangement links TRBV19 to TRBJ2-7, with 7 bases that match TRBD2. The CDR3 is 15 amino acids. Germline values: CDR1 LNHDA, CDR2 SQIVND (reference sequence). The junction had 9 bases not matched to a gene; V was cut back by 5 bases and J by 2 bases. The CDR3 loop reads CASSPGLDSTYEQYF. The CDR3 nucleotides are TGTGCCAGTAGTCCCGGACTAGACTCGACCTACGAGCAGTACTTC.

This chain uses TRBV9 with TRBJ1-4; possible D gene TRBD1, 6 bases. Germline values: CDR1 SGDLS, CDR2 YYNGEE. V shed 3 bases and J shed 4 bases, with 13 bases lying between them. The CDR3 totals 15 residues. The CDR3 spells CASSANRALNEKLFF. The DNA for the CDR3 is TGTGCCAGCAGCGCTAACAGGGCCCTTAATGAAAAACTGTTTTTT.

V is TRBV7-9 and J is TRBJ1-1, with TRBD1 matching over 7 bases. Trimming at V came to 5 bases and at J to 12 bases, leaving 9 bases not matched to a gene. From germline, CDR1 is SEHNR and CDR2 FQNEAQ (reference sequence). CDR3 length: 12 residues. The CDR3 DNA reads as TGTGCCAGCAGCGGAGAGACAGGGTTTTCTTTCTTT. Encoded protein: CASSGETGFSFF.

This clone has just one count. The chain couples TRBV19 to TRBJ1-5; D is perhaps TRBD1 (5 bases). The ends were cut back, 3 bases at V and 7 bases at J, with 13 bases in the middle. The length of the CDR3 is 14 residues. In germline, CDR1 is LNHDA, CDR2 SQIVND (reference sequence). The CDR3: CASSIGPGPQPQHF. Here the CDR3 DNA reads TGTGCCAGTAGTATTGGGCCAGGGCCCCAGCCCCAGCATTTT.

V usage is TRBV4-1 and J usage is TRBJ1-6, with TRBD1 matching over 7 bases. Germline V gene sequence: CDR1 MGHRA, CDR2 YSYEKL. The CDR3 runs to 16 residues. J gave up 7 bases and V 1 base, and 7 bases lay outside the gene matches. This CDR3 reads CASSQASGQLNSPLHF. In DNA, the CDR3 is TGCGCCAGCAGCCAAGCCTCGGGACAGCTCAATTCACCCCTCCACTTT.

The count of this clone is one. The chain has TRBV19 and TRBJ1-1; 8 nucleotides align to TRBD1. V shed 7 bases and J 5 bases; nucleotides not matched to a gene: 9. The CDR3 runs 14 residues. Germline V CDR1 and CDR2: LNHDA, SQIVND (reference sequence). The CDR3 sequence: CASIRDRYGTEAFF. As DNA, the CDR3 is TGTGCCAGTATCCGGGACAGGTATGGAACTGAAGCTTTCTTT.

V gene TRBV6-4 combines with J gene TRBJ1-5, with 12 positions matching TRBD1. CDR1 is MRHNA and CDR2 is SNTAGT in the germline V gene. Unmatched junction bases numbered 15, after V lost 10 bases and J lost 2 bases. This CDR3 region has 18 residues. The CDR3, as DNA: TGTGCCACCACATTAGGGGACAGGGGGCATCGGCGCAATCAGCCCCAGCATTTT. Translating gives CATTLGDRGHRRNQPQHF.

V and J are TRBV5-1 and TRBJ2-5, with 7 bases lining up with TRBD1. The CDR3 spans 14 residues. CDR1 and CDR2 from the germline V gene are SGHRS and YFSETQ. V trimming: 4 bases; J trimming: 2 bases; junction bases outside the gene matches: 5. CDR3 loop: CASSPGTAQETQYF. CDR3 nucleotide sequence: TGCGCCAGCAGCCCAGGGACAGCACAAGAGACCCAGTACTTC.

This chain uses TRBV3-1 (or the pseudogene TRBV3-2) with TRBJ2-2; possible D gene TRBD1, 5 bases. CDR3 length equals 15 residues. Germline lookup yields CDR1 LGHDT and CDR2 YNNKEL (reference sequence). Between the trimmed V and J ends, which lost 0 bases and 7 bases, there was a span of 12 bases. The CDR3: CASSQDPRVVGELFF. In DNA form, the CDR3 reads TGTGCCAGCAGCCAAGACCCCAGGGTCGTCGGGGAGCTGTTTTTT.

The chain combines TRBV25-1 with TRBJ1-1; D not resolved. Deletions cut 1 base from V and 8 bases from J, with 11 bases between. The CDR3 length is 13 residues. Per germline, CDR1 MGHDK and CDR2 SYGVNS. CDR3 residues: CASSESGRKEAFF. Here the CDR3 DNA reads TGTGCCAGCAGTGAATCTGGCAGGAAAGAAGCTTTCTTT.